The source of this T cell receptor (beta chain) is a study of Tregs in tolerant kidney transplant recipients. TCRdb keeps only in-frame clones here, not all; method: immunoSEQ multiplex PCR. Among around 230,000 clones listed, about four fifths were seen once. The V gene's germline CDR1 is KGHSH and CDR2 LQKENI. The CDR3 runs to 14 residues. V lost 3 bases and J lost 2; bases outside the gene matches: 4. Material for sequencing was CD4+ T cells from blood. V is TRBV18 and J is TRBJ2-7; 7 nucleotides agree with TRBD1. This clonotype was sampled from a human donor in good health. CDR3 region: CASSPAQGAYEQYF. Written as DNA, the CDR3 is TGTGCCAGCTCACCTGCTCAGGGGGCCTACGAGCAGTACTTC.